Listed below are T cell receptor beta chains from one sample, sequenced in a study of vaccination effects on CD4 cells after COVID-19. Libraries were prepared by immunoSEQ multiplex PCR; TCRdb keeps only in-frame clonotypes and omits some of them. The sample carries around 30,000 clones, 70% recorded once. Their specific antigens are unknown. The sample in question was CD4+ T cells from PBMCs cultured without peptide, obtained before COVID-19 vaccination. All receptors derive from a human donor who received a COVID-19 vaccine. Both conserved end residues are part of each CDR3. The order of the fields is CDR3 protein, V gene, J gene, D gene. A D gene is named only where the DNA matches it firmly.

CDR3 protein: CASSREGGEQYF
V gene: TRBV9
J gene: TRBJ2-7
D gene: TRBD2

CDR3 protein: CASSTQRQGGSPLHF
V gene: TRBV6-5
J gene: TRBJ1-6
D gene: TRBD1

CDR3 protein: CASGSGLAAFGTGELFF
V gene: TRBV5-1
J gene: TRBJ2-2
D gene: TRBD2

CDR3 protein: CASGFSGTSGYNEQFF
V gene: TRBV12-5
J gene: TRBJ2-1
D gene: TRBD2

CDR3 protein: CSASRSLQETQYF
V gene: TRBV20-1
J gene: TRBJ2-5
D gene: -

CDR3 protein: CASTGMGTNEKLFF
V gene: TRBV19
J gene: TRBJ1-4
D gene: -

CDR3 protein: CASSEHPGPSGNTIYF
V gene: TRBV4-1
J gene: TRBJ1-3
D gene: -

CDR3 protein: CASSLDRVSYNEQFF
V gene: TRBV5-1
J gene: TRBJ2-1
D gene: -

CDR3 protein: CSVRQGAGETQYF
V gene: TRBV29-1
J gene: TRBJ2-5
D gene: TRBD1

CDR3 protein: CASSLKLVVGYTF
V gene: TRBV12-3/TRBV12-4
J gene: TRBJ1-2
D gene: -

CDR3 protein: CASSQRGAGRNTEAFF
V gene: TRBV3-1/TRBV3-2
J gene: TRBJ1-1
D gene: -

CDR3 protein: CASSLTPGREAFF
V gene: TRBV12-3/TRBV12-4
J gene: TRBJ1-1
D gene: -

CDR3 protein: CSVEAYRGRTDTQYF
V gene: TRBV29-1
J gene: TRBJ2-3
D gene: TRBD1

CDR3 protein: CASSLRGAEQGAHTF
V gene: TRBV5-1
J gene: TRBJ1-2
D gene: TRBD1

CDR3 protein: CASSRQGRQRTDTQYF
V gene: TRBV2
J gene: TRBJ2-3
D gene: TRBD1